The entry below describes one TCR beta chain. Its antigen is still unknown. No much larger clone exists at a distance of one base, and base qualities are not known. This record comes from a study of T cell clonotyping in hematopoietic cell transplantation (dated by TCRdb to about 2021). Concerning the study at large: A total of approximately 130 blood samples were gathered in the study from approximately 32 consecutive transplant recipients along with their related donors. Recruitment of patients ran from late 2015 to early 2017, and follow-up continued until late 2020 or until death. What the research found in general, with its limitations: Overlap with donor repertoires was found for only a small fraction of recipient repertoires, with over 95% found to appear de novo at the given depth. Broader TCR repertoire diversity after transplant was predicted by Inverse Simpson Index values from donors and from recipients before transplant. After transplant, TCR diversity in recipients dropped, and pathologically expanded clonotypes increased progressively from day 30 to day 180. The sample size was limited, and CD4 and CD8 repertoire contributions could not be separated because cells were not sorted.

TCR beta CDR3 regions were amplified from genomic DNA with the immunoSEQ assay, a bias-controlled multiplex PCR using V- and J-specific primers. A second PCR step added a proprietary barcode and Illumina adapter sequences to the CDR3 amplicons. CDR3 libraries were sequenced on an Illumina MiSeq instrument. The authors' pipeline ran thus. immunoSEQ Analyzer 3.0 was used for export and quality control, with R Bioconductor and Immunarch used for downstream analyses. Only productive rearrangements in the normalized downsampled data set were used to calculate repertoire metrics. In the normalized cohort, a clonotype counted as pathologically expanded if the clonotype was larger than 5 templates. Repertoire diversity was measured with the Inverse Simpson Index. CMV-specificity analyses were carried out on the non-normalized data set to capture all clonotypes. Sourced from immuneACCESS, this table was stored by TCRdb with only in-frame sequences that have V and J called. A share of the clones is absent; for the studies checked, an unresolved V gene accounts for under half, and the remainder has no known explanation. V and J calls and clone size follow that table, whereas D and trimming were derived from the DNA. In this sample the table shows 70,000 or so clones, 94% of which occur a single time. Roughly 1.7% of the sample goes to the ten largest clones.

CDR1 and CDR2 were assigned from the germline V gene (reference sequence) as LNHNV and YYDKDF. The cysteine opens and the phenylalanine closes a CDR3 of 17 amino acids. The kept DNA is CDR3 alone, 51 bases in frame from the first base. V gives up 5 bases and J gives up 4 bases, and the segment between their germline ends measures 23 bases. Related transplant donors provided blood samples for TCR beta sequencing. Nuclei Lysis Solution was used to extract genomic DNA from fresh or cryopreserved unfractionated peripheral blood mononuclear cells. Source material: peripheral blood mononuclear cells. The TCR was taken from a man aged 50 or older in good health. Some clones in this sample may be carry-over from other donors' samples. The chain links TRBV15 with TRBJ1-2; possibly the D gene is TRBD1, per 6 matching bases. The sequence in DNA is TGTGCCACCAGCCCCCCCGGGCGGAGGGGGGACTTCTATGGCTACACCTTC. Translation gives CATSPPGRRGDFYGYTF.